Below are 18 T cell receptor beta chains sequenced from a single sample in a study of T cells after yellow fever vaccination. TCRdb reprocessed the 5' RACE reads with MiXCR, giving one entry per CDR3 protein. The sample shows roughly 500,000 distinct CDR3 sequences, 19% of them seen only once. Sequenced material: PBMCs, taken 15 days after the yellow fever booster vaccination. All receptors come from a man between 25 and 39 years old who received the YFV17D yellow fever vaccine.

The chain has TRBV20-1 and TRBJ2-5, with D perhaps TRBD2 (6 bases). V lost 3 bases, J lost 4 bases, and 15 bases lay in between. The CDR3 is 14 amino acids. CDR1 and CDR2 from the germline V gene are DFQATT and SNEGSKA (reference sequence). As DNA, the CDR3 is TGCAGTGCTAGTCGTCCGGGAGTAGGAGAGACCCAGTACTTC. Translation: CSASRPGVGETQYF.

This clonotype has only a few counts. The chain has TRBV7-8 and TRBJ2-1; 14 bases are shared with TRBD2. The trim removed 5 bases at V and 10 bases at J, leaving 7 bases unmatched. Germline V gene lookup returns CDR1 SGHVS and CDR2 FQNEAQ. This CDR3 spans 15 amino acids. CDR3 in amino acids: CASSPGTSGSREQFF. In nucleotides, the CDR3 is TGTGCCAGCAGCCCAGGGACTAGCGGGAGTCGGGAGCAGTTCTTC.

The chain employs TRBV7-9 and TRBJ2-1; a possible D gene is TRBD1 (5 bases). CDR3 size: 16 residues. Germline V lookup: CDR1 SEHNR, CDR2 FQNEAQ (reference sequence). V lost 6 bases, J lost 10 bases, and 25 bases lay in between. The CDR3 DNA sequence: TGTGCCAGCAGAGATACATCCGTGGGGCTCGAATTGGAGCAGTTCTTC. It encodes CASRDTSVGLELEQFF.

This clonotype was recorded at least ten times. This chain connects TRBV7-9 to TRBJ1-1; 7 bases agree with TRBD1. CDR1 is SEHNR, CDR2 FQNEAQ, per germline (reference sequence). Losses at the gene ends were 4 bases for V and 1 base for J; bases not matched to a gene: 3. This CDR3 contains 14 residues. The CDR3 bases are TGTGCCAGCAGCTCGGACAGGTGGAACACTGAAGCTTTCTTT. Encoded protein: CASSSDRWNTEAFF. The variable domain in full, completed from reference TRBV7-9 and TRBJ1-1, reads DTGVSQNPRHKITKRGQNVTFRCDPISEHNRLYWYRQTLGQGPEFLTYFQNEAQLEKSRLLSDRFSAERPKGSFSTLEIQRTEQGDSAMYLCASSSDRWNTEAFFGQGTRLTVV.

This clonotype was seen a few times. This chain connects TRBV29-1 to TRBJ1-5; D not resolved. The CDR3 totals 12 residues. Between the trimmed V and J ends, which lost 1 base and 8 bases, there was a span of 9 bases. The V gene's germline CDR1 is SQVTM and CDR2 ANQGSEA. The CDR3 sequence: CSVEGGGEPQHF. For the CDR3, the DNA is TGCAGCGTTGAAGGGGGTGGGGAGCCCCAGCATTTT.

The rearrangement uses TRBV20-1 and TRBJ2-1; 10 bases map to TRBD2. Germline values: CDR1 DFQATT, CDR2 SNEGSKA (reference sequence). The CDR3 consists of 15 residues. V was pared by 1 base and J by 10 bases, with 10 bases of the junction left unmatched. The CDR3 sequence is CSARGTSGAGGEQFF. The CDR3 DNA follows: TGCAGTGCTAGAGGAACTAGCGGGGCAGGAGGGGAGCAGTTCTTC.

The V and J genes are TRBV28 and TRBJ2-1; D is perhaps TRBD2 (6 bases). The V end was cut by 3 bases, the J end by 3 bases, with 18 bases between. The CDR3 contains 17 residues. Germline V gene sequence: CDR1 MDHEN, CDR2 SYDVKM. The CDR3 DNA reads TGTGCCAGCAGTTTCCTCGAGCGGAGGGTACGCTACAATGAGCAGTTCTTC. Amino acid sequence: CASSFLERRVRYNEQFF.

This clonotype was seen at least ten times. CDR3 DNA sequence: TGCGCCAGCAGCCCAGGGACTAGCGGGATCAATGAGCAGTTCTTC. Encoded protein: CASSPGTSGINEQFF. The rearrangement links TRBV5-1 to TRBJ2-1; TRBD2 matches 13 bases. Trimming removed 4 bases from V and 6 bases from J; junction bases left unmatched: 4. The CDR3 loop spans 15 amino acids. Germline assignment: CDR1 SGHRS and CDR2 YFSETQ.

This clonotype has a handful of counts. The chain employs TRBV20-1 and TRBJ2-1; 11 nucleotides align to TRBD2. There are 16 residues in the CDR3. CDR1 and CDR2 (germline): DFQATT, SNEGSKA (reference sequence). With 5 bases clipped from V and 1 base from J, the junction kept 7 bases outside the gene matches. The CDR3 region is CSAHSGRAGSYNEQFF. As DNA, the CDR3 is TGCAGTGCTCATAGCGGGAGGGCAGGGTCCTACAATGAGCAGTTCTTC.

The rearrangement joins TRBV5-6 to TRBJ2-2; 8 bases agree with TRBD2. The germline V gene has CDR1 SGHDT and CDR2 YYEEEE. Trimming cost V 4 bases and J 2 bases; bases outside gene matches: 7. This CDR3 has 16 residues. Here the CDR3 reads CASSPGGLANTGELFF. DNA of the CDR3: TGTGCCAGCAGCCCGGGGGGGCTAGCCAACACCGGGGAGCTGTTTTTT.

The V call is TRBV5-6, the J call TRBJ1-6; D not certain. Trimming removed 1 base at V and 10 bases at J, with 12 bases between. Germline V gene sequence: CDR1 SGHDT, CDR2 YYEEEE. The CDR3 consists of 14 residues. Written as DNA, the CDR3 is TGTGCCAGCAGCTTGAGACCTACGAGCTCACCCCTCCACTTT. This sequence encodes CASSLRPTSSPLHF.

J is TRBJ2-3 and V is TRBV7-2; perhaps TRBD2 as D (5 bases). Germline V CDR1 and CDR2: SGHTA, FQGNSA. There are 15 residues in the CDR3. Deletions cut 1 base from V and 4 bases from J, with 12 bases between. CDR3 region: CASSLVTRVSDTQYF. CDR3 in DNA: TGTGCCAGCAGCTTAGTAACTAGAGTATCAGATACGCAGTATTTT.

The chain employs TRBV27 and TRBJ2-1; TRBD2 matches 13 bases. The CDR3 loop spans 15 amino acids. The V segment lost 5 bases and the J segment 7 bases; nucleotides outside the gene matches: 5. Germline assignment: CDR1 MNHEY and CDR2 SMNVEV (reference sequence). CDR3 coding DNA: TGTGCCAGCAGTCTCACTAGCGGGGGGGGGAATGAGCAGTTCTTC. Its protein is CASSLTSGGGNEQFF.

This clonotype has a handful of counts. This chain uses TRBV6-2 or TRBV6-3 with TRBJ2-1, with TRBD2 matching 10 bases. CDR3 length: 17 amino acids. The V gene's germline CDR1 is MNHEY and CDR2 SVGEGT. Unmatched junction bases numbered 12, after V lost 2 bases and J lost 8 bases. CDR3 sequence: CASSYPPLAGVTDEQFF. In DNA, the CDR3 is TGTGCCAGCAGTTACCCCCCGCTAGCGGGAGTAACCGATGAGCAGTTCTTC.

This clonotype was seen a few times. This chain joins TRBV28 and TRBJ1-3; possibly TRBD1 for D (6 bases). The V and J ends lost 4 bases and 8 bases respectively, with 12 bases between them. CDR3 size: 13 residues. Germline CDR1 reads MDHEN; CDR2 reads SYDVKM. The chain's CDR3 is CASSSGTIHTIYF. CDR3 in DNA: TGTGCCAGCAGTTCCGGGACAATCCACACCATATATTTT. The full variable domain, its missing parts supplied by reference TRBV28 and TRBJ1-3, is DVKVTQSSRYLVKRTGEKVFLECVQDMDHENMFWYRQDPGLGLRLIYFSYDVKMKEKGDIPEGYSVSREKKERFSLILESASTNQTSMYLCASSSGTIHTIYFGEGSWLTVV.

DNA for the CDR3: TGTGCCAGCAGCCAAGAAGGCATAGGGCCGATAAGGGGGAATGAGCAGTTCTTC. Residues: CASSQEGIGPIRGNEQFF. The V call is TRBV3-1, the J call TRBJ2-1, with D perhaps TRBD1 (6 bases). From germline, CDR1 is LGHDT and CDR2 YNNKEL (reference sequence). Between the trimmed V and J ends, which lost 0 bases and 7 bases, there was a span of 22 bases. This CDR3 has 18 residues.

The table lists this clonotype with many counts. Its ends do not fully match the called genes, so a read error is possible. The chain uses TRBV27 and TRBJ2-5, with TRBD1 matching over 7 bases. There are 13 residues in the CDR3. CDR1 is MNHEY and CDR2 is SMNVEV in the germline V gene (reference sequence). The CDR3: CASSLGGSETQYF. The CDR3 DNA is TGCGCCAGCAGCTTAGGGGGCTCAGAGACCCAGTACTTC.

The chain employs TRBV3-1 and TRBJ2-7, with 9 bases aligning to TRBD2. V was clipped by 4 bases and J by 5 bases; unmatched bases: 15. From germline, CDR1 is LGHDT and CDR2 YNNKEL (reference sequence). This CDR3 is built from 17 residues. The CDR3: CASSRAPTGAGGHEQYF. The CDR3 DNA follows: TGTGCCAGCAGCCGGGCACCCACCGGAGCGGGGGGCCACGAGCAGTACTTC.